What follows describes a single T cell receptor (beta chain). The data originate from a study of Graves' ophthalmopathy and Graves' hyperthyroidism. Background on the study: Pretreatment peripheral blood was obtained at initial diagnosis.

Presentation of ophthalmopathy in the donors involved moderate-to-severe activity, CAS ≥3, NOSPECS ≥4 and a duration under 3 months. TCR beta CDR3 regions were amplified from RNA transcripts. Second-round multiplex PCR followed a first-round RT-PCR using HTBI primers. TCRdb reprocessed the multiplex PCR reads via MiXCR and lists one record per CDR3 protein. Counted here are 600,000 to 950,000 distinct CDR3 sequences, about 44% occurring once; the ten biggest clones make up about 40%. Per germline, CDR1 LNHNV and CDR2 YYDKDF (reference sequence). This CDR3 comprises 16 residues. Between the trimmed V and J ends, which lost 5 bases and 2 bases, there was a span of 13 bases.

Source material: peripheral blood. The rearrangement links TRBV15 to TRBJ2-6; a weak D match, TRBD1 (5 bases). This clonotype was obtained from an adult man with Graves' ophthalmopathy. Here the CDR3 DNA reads TGTGCCACCAGCGGACGAACAGGTGCTGGGGCCAACGTCCTGACTTTC. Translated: CATSGRTGAGANVLTF.